The entry below gives a single T cell receptor (beta chain) sequence along with its context. The antigen is unknown. Version v3.0 of the immunoSEQ assay was performed at survey level. TCRdb's table, derived via immunoSEQ multiplex PCR, lists solely in-frame clones and lacks some. The data contain 35,000 to 40,000 clones, approximately 94% of them seen just once; the ten biggest clones take up 3.6%. The V gene's germline CDR1 is SGHAT and CDR2 FQNNGV. Trimming left V 1 base short and J 2 bases short, with 6 bases between. This CDR3 is built from 14 residues. This specimen comes from a study of long-term antiretroviral therapy in people with HIV. Study overall: Collection of the earliest samples took place about a decade ahead of the 2015 immediate-ART recommendation.

Study findings and constraints: Transplant donor controls retained higher diversity, though diversity increased after ART.

Sample: unsorted PBMCs, taken 4.1 years after starting antiretroviral therapy. The origin of this receptor is a woman aged 45-59 years with HIV. The J gene is TRBJ1-3, the V gene TRBV11-2; D not resolved. The CDR3 DNA follows: TGTGCCAGCAGCTTAGGGAGTCCTGGAAACACCATATATTTT. Amino acids: CASSLGSPGNTIYF.